The 5 T cell receptor beta chains given below trace back to one sample, sequenced in a study of OX40 agonist ivuxolimab in advanced cancers. Libraries were prepared by immunoSEQ multiplex PCR; TCRdb keeps only in-frame clonotypes and omits some of them. Of 52,000 or so clones detected, approximately 87% appear once; the ten largest clones hold 3% to 4%. Sequenced here: CD4+ or CD8+ T cells sorted from blood, sampled in a trial of the OX40 agonist ivuxolimab. These receptors were taken from an adult with an advanced solid tumor such as melanoma, head and neck, liver or kidney cancer.

The chain recombines TRBV28 with TRBJ2-2; D perhaps matches TRBD1 (6 bases). The CDR3 has 18 residues. Germline loops: CDR1 MDHEN, CDR2 SYDVKM. Trimming took 1 base from V and 1 from J, leaving 16 bases between them. CDR3: CASSLSPGTPKNTGELFF. CDR3 in DNA: TGTGCCAGCAGTTTATCCCCGGGGACACCCAAGAACACCGGGGAGCTGTTTTTT.

The rearrangement joins TRBV30 to TRBJ1-4; 8 bases line up with TRBD1. Germline V gene lookup returns CDR1 GTSNPN and CDR2 SVGIG (reference sequence). This CDR3 region has 10 residues. V dropped 4 bases and J dropped 15; count of bases not matched to a gene: 4. The CDR3 loop is CAWKYRGMFF. DNA for the CDR3: TGTGCCTGGAAATACAGGGGGATGTTTTTT.

The rearrangement links TRBV29-1 to TRBJ1-1; a weak D match, TRBD1 (5 bases). The germline gives CDR1 SQVTM, CDR2 ANQGSEA. The CDR3 totals 14 residues. V lost 7 bases and J 1 base, leaving 16 bases between the germline ends. CDR3 in amino acids: CSAPVGGRNTEAFF. The CDR3 nucleotides read TGCAGCGCCCCCGTGGGGGGAAGGAACACTGAAGCTTTCTTT. Together with reference TRBV29-1 and TRBJ1-1, the CDR3 gives the full variable domain: SAVISQKPSRDICQRGTSLTIQCQVDSQVTMMFWYRQQPGQSLTLIATANQGSEATYESGFVIDKFPISRPNLTFSTLTVSNMSPEDSSIYLCSAPVGGRNTEAFFGQGTRLTVV.

The chain is built from TRBV6-6 and TRBJ2-5; 7 positions agree with TRBD1. Losses at the gene ends were 7 bases for V and 5 bases for J; bases not matched to a gene: 10. The CDR3 extends over 14 amino acids. Germline CDR1 reads MNHNY; CDR2 reads SVGAGI (reference sequence). The CDR3 coding sequence is TGTGCCAGCACCCTGACAGGGCGACCCGAGACCCAGTACTTC. Translating it yields CASTLTGRPETQYF.

The chain links TRBV7-9 to TRBJ1-6; D perhaps matches TRBD1 (6 bases). CDR3 length equals 14 residues. Trimming pared 4 bases from V and 5 bases from J, leaving 9 bases between. From germline, CDR1 is SEHNR and CDR2 FQNEAQ (reference sequence). The CDR3 DNA follows: TGTGCCAGCAGCTCGACAGGAGATAATTCACCCCTCCACTTT. Protein: CASSSTGDNSPLHF.